These 10 T cell receptor beta chains were all obtained from the same sample, sequenced in a study of cytomegalovirus exposure and HLA in healthy donors. Use of 60 Vbeta and 13 Jbeta primers characterized the PCR. Sequencing used immunoSEQ multiplex PCR; TCRdb keeps in-frame clones, though not all of them. Altogether 130,000 to 150,000 clones are present, roughly 79% being singletons, with the ten largest covering 2.5% to 3.5%. The material sequenced was PBMCs. These receptors came from a male donor in good health and CMV-seronegative.

The V call is TRBV7-9, the J call TRBJ1-1, with a tentative D call TRBD1 (6 bases). V gave up 2 bases and J gave up 5 bases, with 21 bases separating them. Germline V lookup: CDR1 SEHNR, CDR2 FQNEAQ (reference sequence). CDR3 size: 17 residues. The DNA of the CDR3 is TGTGCCAGCAGCTTACCGCGGAGACAGGACACGGGGACTGAAGCTTTCTTT. This sequence encodes CASSLPRRQDTGTEAFF.

This chain connects TRBV7-9 to TRBJ1-1; a possible D gene is TRBD1 (5 bases). Looked up from germline, CDR1 is SEHNR and CDR2 is FQNEAQ (reference sequence). V shed 5 bases and J shed 3 bases, with 13 bases lying between them. The CDR3 consists of 14 residues. The CDR3 loop reads CASSLTGSDTEAFF. CDR3 coding DNA: TGTGCCAGCAGCCTAACAGGTTCCGACACTGAAGCTTTCTTT.

This chain uses TRBV7-3 with TRBJ2-2; 12 bases map to TRBD1. The germline gives CDR1 SGHTA, CDR2 FQGTGA. This CDR3 comprises 18 residues. V lost 5 bases and J lost 5; bases outside the gene matches: 12. In DNA form, the CDR3 reads TGTGCCAGCAGCAACCGGGACAGGGGGCTAGGAGAGACCGGGGAGCTGTTTTTT. As protein: CASSNRDRGLGETGELFF.

The chain joins TRBV25-1 to TRBJ2-2; D unclear. There are 11 residues in the CDR3. V was clipped by 3 bases and J by 7 bases, with 3 bases between them. Germline V CDR1 and CDR2: MGHDK, SYGVNS. The DNA for the CDR3 is TGTGCCAGCAGTGACGTCGGGGAGCTGTTTTTT. Encoded protein: CASSDVGELFF.

The chain has TRBV6-5 and TRBJ2-5; possibly TRBD2 for D (5 bases). CDR3 length: 14 amino acids. Deletions cut 2 bases from V and 5 bases from J, with 12 bases between. CDR1 MNHEY and CDR2 SVGAGI come from the germline V gene. The CDR3 DNA reads TGTGCCAGCAGTTACCGGGGAGTGGGGGAGACCCAGTACTTC. It codes for CASSYRGVGETQYF.

The gene calls are TRBV11-3 and TRBJ2-2; 9 nucleotides agree with TRBD2. The trim removed 5 bases at V and 6 bases at J, leaving 10 bases unmatched. Germline V lookup: CDR1 SGHNT, CDR2 YENEEA. This CDR3 spans 16 amino acids. This CDR3 reads CASSVTRASGAGELFF. The CDR3 DNA reads TGTGCCAGCAGCGTGACGCGCGCTAGCGGGGCCGGGGAGCTGTTTTTT.

The chain uses TRBV7-2 and TRBJ2-1; 10 bases line up with TRBD1. This CDR3 is built from 15 residues. Trimming took 2 bases from V and 5 from J; bases not matched to a gene: 3. CDR1 SGHTA and CDR2 FQGNSA come from the germline V gene. CDR3 region: CASSLRTGGNNEQFF. In DNA, the CDR3 is TGTGCCAGCAGCTTAAGGACAGGGGGAAACAATGAGCAGTTCTTC.

The chain employs TRBV7-3 and TRBJ2-2; the match to TRBD2 covers 12 bases. Per the germline V gene, CDR1 is SGHTA and CDR2 is FQGTGA. CDR3 length: 18 amino acids. The V and J ends lost 0 bases and 6 bases, in that order; junction bases with no gene match: 8. CDR3 in DNA: TGTGCCAGCAGCTTAACGGGGACCCGACTAGCGGGAGCCGGGGAGCTGTTTTTT. Translation: CASSLTGTRLAGAGELFF.

There are a few counts of this clone. The chain has TRBV18 and TRBJ2-1; D might be TRBD2 (6 bases). Germline V gene sequence: CDR1 KGHSH, CDR2 LQKENI. The CDR3 contains 11 residues. Between the trimmed V and J ends, which lost 3 bases and 9 bases, there was a span of 6 bases. CDR3 residues: CASSPEGEQFF. The CDR3 nucleotides read TGTGCCAGCTCACCGGAGGGTGAGCAGTTCTTC. Combining the CDR3 with reference TRBV18 and TRBJ2-1 gives the whole variable domain NAGVMQNPRHLVRRRGQEARLRCSPMKGHSHVYWYRQLPEEGLKFMVYLQKENIIDESGMPKERFSAEFPKEGPSILRIQQVVRGDSAAYFCASSPEGEQFFGPGTRLTVL.

The rearrangement links TRBV9 to TRBJ2-2; tentative D call: TRBD2 (6 bases). Deletions cut 2 bases from V and 0 bases from J, with 8 bases between. The CDR3 sequence is 15 residues long. Germline loops: CDR1 SGDLS, CDR2 YYNGEE. The CDR3 coding sequence is TGTGCCAGCAGCGTTGGACTAACGAACACCGGGGAGCTGTTTTTT. Residues: CASSVGLTNTGELFF.